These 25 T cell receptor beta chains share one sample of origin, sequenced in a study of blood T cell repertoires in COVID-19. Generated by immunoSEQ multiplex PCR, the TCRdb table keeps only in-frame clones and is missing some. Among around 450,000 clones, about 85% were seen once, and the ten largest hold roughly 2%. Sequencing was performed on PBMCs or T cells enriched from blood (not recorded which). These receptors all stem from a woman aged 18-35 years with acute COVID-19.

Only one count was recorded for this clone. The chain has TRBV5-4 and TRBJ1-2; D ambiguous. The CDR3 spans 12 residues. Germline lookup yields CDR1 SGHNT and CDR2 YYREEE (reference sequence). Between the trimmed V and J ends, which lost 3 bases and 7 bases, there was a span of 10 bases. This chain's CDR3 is CASSSAGPGYTF. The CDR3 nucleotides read TGTGCCAGCAGCTCAGCAGGTCCTGGCTACACCTTC.

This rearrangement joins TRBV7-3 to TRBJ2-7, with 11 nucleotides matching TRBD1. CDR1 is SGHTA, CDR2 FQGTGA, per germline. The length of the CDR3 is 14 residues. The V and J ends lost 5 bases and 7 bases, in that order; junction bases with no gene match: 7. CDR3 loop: CASSQDRGRREQYF. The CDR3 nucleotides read TGTGCCAGCAGCCAGGACAGGGGGCGTCGAGAGCAGTACTTC.

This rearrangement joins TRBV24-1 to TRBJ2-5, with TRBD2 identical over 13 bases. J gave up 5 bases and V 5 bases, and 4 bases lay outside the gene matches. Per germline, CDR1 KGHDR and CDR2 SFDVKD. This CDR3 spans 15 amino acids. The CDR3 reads CATSVWTSGSETQYF. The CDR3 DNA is TGTGCCACCAGTGTGTGGACTAGCGGGAGCGAGACCCAGTACTTC.

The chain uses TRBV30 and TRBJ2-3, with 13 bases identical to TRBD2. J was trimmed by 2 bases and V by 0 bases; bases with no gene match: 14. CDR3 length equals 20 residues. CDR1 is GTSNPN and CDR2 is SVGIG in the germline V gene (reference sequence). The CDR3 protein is CAWSVLLTGTSGITTDTQYF. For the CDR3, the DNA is TGTGCCTGGAGTGTACTCTTAACCGGGACTAGCGGGATTACCACAGATACGCAGTATTTT. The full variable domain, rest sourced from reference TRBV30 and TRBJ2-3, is SQTIHQWPATLVQPVGSPLSLECTVEGTSNPNLYWYRQAAGRGLQLLFYSVGIGQISSEVPQNLSASRPQDRQFILSSKKLLLSDSGFYLCAWSVLLTGTSGITTDTQYFGPGTRLTVL.

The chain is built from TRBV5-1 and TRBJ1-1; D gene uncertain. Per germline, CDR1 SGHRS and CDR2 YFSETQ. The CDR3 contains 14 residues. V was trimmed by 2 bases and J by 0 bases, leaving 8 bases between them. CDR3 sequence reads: CASSFPGMNTEAFF. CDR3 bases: TGCGCCAGCAGCTTCCCGGGGATGAACACTGAAGCTTTCTTT. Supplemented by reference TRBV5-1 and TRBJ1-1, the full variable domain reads KAGVTQTPRYLIKTRGQQVTLSCSPISGHRSVSWYQQTPGQGLQFLFEYFSETQRNKGNFPGRFSGRQFSNSRSEMNVSTLELGDSALYLCASSFPGMNTEAFFGQGTRLTVV.

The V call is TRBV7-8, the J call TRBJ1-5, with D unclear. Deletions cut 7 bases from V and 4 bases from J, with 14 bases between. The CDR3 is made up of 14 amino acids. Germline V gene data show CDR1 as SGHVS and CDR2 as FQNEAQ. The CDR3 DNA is TGTGCCAGCACCCCTGAGAGCCCGAATCAGCCCCAGCATTTT. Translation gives CASTPESPNQPQHF.

CDR3 sequence: CASSDGGGYYGYTF. CDR3 nucleotides: TGTGCCAGCAGTGACGGGGGGGGCTACTATGGCTACACCTTC. The chain employs TRBV6-4 and TRBJ1-2; possible D gene TRBD1, 6 bases. Deletions cut 2 bases from V and 3 bases from J, with 10 bases between. Germline V gene sequence: CDR1 MRHNA, CDR2 SNTAGT. This CDR3 is built from 14 residues.

The CDR3 loop reads CASSQRSRQETQYF. In DNA form, the CDR3 reads TGTGCCAGCAGCCAACGGTCACGACAAGAGACCCAGTACTTC. The V call is TRBV3-1 (or the pseudogene TRBV3-2), the J call TRBJ2-5; D gene unclear. Germline V gene sequence: CDR1 LGHDT, CDR2 YNNKEL (reference sequence). V was pared by 2 bases and J by 2 bases, with 9 bases between. This CDR3 is 14 amino acids long.

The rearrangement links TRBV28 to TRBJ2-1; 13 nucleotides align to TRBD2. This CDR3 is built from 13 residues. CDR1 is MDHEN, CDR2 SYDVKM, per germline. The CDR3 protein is CVTSGRKSYEQFF. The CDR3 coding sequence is TGTGTGACTAGCGGGAGGAAAAGCTATGAGCAGTTCTTC.

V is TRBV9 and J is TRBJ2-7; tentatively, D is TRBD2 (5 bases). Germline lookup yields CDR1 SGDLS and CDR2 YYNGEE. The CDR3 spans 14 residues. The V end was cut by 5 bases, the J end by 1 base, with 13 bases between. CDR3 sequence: CASSLSGTSYEQYF. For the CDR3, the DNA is TGTGCCAGCAGTTTAAGCGGCACATCCTACGAGCAGTACTTC.

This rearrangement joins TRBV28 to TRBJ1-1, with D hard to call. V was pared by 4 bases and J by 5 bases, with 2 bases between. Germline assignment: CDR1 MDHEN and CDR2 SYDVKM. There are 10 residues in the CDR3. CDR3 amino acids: CASSSTEAFF. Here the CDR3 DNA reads TGTGCCAGCAGTTCTACTGAAGCTTTCTTT. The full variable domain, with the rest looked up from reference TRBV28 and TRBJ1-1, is DVKVTQSSRYLVKRTGEKVFLECVQDMDHENMFWYRQDPGLGLRLIYFSYDVKMKEKGDIPEGYSVSREKKERFSLILESASTNQTSMYLCASSSTEAFFGQGTRLTVV.

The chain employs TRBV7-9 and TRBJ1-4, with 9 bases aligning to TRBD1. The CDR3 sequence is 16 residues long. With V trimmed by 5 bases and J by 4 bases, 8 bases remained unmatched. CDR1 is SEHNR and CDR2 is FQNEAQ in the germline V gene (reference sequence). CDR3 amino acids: CASSPRPGQGNEKLFF. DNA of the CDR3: TGTGCCAGCAGCCCGCGCCCGGGACAGGGTAATGAAAAACTGTTTTTT.

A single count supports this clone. The CDR3 DNA reads as TGTGCCAGCAGCAAAGCCCGGACAGCGCCCCATGATCACACTGAAGCTTTCTTT. Translated: CASSKARTAPHDHTEAFF. The rearrangement uses TRBV21-1 and TRBJ1-1; TRBD1 is the table's D call and was not checked against the DNA. TRBV21-1 represents a pseudogene. This CDR3 region has 18 residues.

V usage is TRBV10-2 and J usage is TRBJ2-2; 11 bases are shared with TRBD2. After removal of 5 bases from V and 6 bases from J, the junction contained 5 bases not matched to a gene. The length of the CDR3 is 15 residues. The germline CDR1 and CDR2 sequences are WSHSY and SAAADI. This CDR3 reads CASSHSGGASGELFF. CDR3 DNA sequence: TGCGCCAGCAGTCATAGCGGGGGGGCATCCGGGGAGCTGTTTTTT.

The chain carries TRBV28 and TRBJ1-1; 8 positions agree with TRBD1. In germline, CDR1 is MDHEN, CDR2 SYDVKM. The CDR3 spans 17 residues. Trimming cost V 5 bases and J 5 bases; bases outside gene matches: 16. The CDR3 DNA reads TGTGCCAGCAGTCGCTTGAAACAGGGGGGGCATGGTACTGAAGCTTTCTTT. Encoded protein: CASSRLKQGGHGTEAFF.

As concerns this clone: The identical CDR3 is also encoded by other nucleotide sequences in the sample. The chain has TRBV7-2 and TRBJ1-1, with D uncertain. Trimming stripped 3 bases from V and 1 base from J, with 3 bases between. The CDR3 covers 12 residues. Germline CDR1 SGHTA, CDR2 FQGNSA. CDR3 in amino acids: CASSFRNTEAFF. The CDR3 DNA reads TGTGCCAGCAGCTTCAGGAACACTGAAGCTTTCTTT. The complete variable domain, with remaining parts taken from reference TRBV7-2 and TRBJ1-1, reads GAGVSQSPSNKVTEKGKDVELRCDPISGHTALYWYRQSLGQGLEFLIYFQGNSAPDKSGLPSDRFSAERTGGSVSTLTIQRTQQEDSAVYLCASSFRNTEAFFGQGTRLTVV.

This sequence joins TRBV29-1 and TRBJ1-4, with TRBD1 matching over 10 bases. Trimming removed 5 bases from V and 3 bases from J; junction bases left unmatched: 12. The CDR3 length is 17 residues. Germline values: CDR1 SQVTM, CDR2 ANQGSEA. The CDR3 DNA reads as TGCAGCGTTACCGGGACAGGGGCTAATCCGGCTAATGAAAAACTGTTTTTT. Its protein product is CSVTGTGANPANEKLFF.

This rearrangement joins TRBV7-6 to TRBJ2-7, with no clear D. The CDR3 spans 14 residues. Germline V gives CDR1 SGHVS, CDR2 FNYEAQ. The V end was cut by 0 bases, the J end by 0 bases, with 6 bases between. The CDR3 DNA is TGTGCCAGCAGCTTAGCCCCCAGCTCCTACGAGCAGTACTTC. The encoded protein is CASSLAPSSYEQYF.

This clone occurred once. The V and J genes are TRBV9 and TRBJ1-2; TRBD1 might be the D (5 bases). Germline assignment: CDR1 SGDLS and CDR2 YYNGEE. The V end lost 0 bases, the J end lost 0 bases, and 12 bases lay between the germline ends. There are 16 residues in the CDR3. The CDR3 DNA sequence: TGTGCCAGCAGCGTAGATGGACACCAAGCTAACTATGGCTACACCTTC. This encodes CASSVDGHQANYGYTF.

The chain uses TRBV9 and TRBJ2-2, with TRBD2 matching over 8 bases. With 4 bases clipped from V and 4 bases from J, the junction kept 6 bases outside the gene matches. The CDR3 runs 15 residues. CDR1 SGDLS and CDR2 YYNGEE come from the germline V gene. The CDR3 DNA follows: TGTGCCAGCAGCATATTAGCGGGACCCACCGGGGAGCTGTTTTTT. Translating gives CASSILAGPTGELFF.

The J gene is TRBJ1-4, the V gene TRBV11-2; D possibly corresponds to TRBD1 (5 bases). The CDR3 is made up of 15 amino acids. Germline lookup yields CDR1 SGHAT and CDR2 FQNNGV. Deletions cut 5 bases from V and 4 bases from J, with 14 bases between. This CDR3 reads CASSLRAFNNEKLFF. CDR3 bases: TGTGCCAGCAGCCTCAGGGCCTTTAATAATGAAAAACTGTTTTTT.

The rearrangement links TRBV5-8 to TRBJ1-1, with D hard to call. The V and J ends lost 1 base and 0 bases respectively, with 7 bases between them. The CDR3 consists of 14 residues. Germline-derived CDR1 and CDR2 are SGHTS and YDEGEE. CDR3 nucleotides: TGTGCCAGCAGCTTGAACATCTTGAACACTGAAGCTTTCTTT. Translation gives CASSLNILNTEAFF.

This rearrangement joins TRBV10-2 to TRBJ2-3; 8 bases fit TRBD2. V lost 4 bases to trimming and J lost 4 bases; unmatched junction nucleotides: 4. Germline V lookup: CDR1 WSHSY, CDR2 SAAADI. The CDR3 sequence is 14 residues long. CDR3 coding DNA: TGCGCCAGCAGTGGGACTAGCCGATCAGATACGCAGTATTTT. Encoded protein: CASSGTSRSDTQYF.

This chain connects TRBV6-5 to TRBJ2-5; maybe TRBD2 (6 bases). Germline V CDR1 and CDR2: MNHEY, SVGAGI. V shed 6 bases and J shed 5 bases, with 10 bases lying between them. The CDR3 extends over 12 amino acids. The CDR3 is CASRGAGETQYF. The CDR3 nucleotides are TGTGCCAGCAGGGGAGCGGGTGAGACCCAGTACTTC.

This CDR3 is CASSLVHFNEKLFF. CDR3 DNA: TGTGCCAGCAGCTTGGTTCACTTTAATGAAAAACTGTTTTTT. The chain joins TRBV5-6 to TRBJ1-4; D gene unclear. CDR1 is SGHDT, CDR2 YYEEEE, per germline. V was pared by 0 bases and J by 4 bases, with 7 bases between. The CDR3 runs 14 residues.